This TCR beta chain was captured by sequencing in a study of OX40 agonist ivuxolimab in advanced cancers. At the level of the study: Three patients got partial responses; one had hepatocellular carcinoma and two had cutaneous melanoma. Study results and limitations: Expanded clones belonging to CD8+ T cells outnumbered, on average, those of CD4+. Relatively little clonal expansion, among the lowest observed, appeared in partial responders at 0.1-3.0 mg/kg.

In regard to this clone: Its antigen is as yet unknown.

The germline V gene has CDR1 SGHRS and CDR2 YFSETQ. V lost 1 base to trimming and J lost 5 bases, with 9 bases between them. This CDR3 has 14 amino acids. Repertoires were generated with immunoSEQ multiplex PCR, while TCRdb's copy carries only in-frame clones and drops some. The table has about 88,000 clones, 75% to 90% seen once. The clonotype comes from an adult with an advanced solid tumor such as melanoma, head and neck, liver or kidney cancer. The J gene is TRBJ2-2, the V gene TRBV5-1; D not certain. The sequencing here drew on CD4+ or CD8+ T cells sorted from blood, taken in a trial of the OX40 agonist ivuxolimab. CDR3: CASSLRAETGELFF. DNA for the CDR3: TGCGCCAGCAGCTTGAGGGCAGAAACCGGGGAGCTGTTTTTT.